Below, 18 T cell receptor beta chains from the same sample are listed, as sequenced in a study of blood T cell repertoires in COVID-19. The assay was immunoSEQ multiplex PCR, and TCRdb's table has in-frame clones only and misses some. The sample has around 310,000 clones; 85% to 90% are singletons. Source material: PBMCs or T cells enriched from blood (not recorded which). The receptors were gathered from a woman in her 30s who had recovered from COVID-19.

V usage is TRBV28 and J usage is TRBJ1-2, with D maybe TRBD1 (6 bases). There are 13 residues in the CDR3. V was pared by 6 bases and J by 2 bases, with 10 bases between. Germline V gene data show CDR1 as MDHEN and CDR2 as SYDVKM. CDR3 coding DNA: TGTGCCAGCAGGGAAACAGGGAACTATGGCTACACCTTC. It translates to CASRETGNYGYTF.

The genes are TRBV27 and TRBJ2-7; D remains ambiguous. There are 15 residues in the CDR3. Germline CDR1 is MNHEY and CDR2 is SMNVEV (reference sequence). V lost 6 bases, J lost 4 bases, and 19 bases lay in between. CDR3 in DNA: TGTGCCAGCAGCAACCTCGGTCGACCACAGTACGAGCAGTACTTC. It is translated as CASSNLGRPQYEQYF.

The chain joins TRBV19 to TRBJ2-7, with D possibly being TRBD1 (5 bases). CDR3 length: 12 residues. Germline V gene lookup returns CDR1 LNHDA and CDR2 SQIVND (reference sequence). Trimming took off 5 bases at V and 3 bases at J, with 8 bases between the two ends. CDR3 sequence: CASSPQGYEQYF. In DNA, the CDR3 is TGTGCCAGTAGTCCCCAGGGCTACGAGCAGTACTTC.

The chain has TRBV5-3 and TRBJ1-5; TRBD1 aligns across 7 bases. TRBV5-3 is classed as an ORF, of uncertain function. Trimming cost V 2 bases and J 4 bases; bases outside gene matches: 15. The CDR3 extends over 18 amino acids. The CDR3 nucleotides read TGTGCCAGAAGCTTACGGGTCCTCGAGGGACAGAAAAATCAGCCCCAGCATTTT. Protein product: CARSLRVLEGQKNQPQHF.

In DNA, the CDR3 is TGTGCCAGCAGCTTAGCGAGGGAGACCCAGTACTTC. This gives the protein CASSLARETQYF. The genes are TRBV7-2 and TRBJ2-5; D gene unclear. CDR1 SGHTA and CDR2 FQGNSA come from the germline V gene. This CDR3 has 12 amino acids. V was clipped by 0 bases and J by 5 bases, with 4 bases between them. Looking up the rest from reference TRBV7-2 and TRBJ2-5 gives the full variable domain: GAGVSQSPSNKVTEKGKDVELRCDPISGHTALYWYRQSLGQGLEFLIYFQGNSAPDKSGLPSDRFSAERTGGSVSTLTIQRTQQEDSAVYLCASSLARETQYFGPGTRLLVL.

This clone was seen only once. V is TRBV6-5 and J is TRBJ1-2; D perhaps matches TRBD1 (6 bases). Germline lookup yields CDR1 MNHEY and CDR2 SVGAGI. This CDR3 comprises 12 residues. The V gene lost 6 bases and the J gene lost 2 bases, with 7 bases spanning the gap. In nucleotides, the CDR3 is TGTGCCAGCAGCGGACAGAACTATGGCTACACCTTC. Its translation: CASSGQNYGYTF.

The chain has TRBV18 and TRBJ1-1; 9 bases are a match to TRBD1. CDR3 length: 15 residues. Germline CDR1 and CDR2: KGHSH and LQKENI. V was clipped by 2 bases and J by 4 bases; unmatched bases: 5. The CDR3 loop reads CASSPTGQGGTEAFF. The CDR3 nucleotides read TGTGCCAGCTCACCAACGGGACAGGGTGGCACTGAAGCTTTCTTT.

The genes are TRBV28 and TRBJ2-7, with TRBD1 as a possible D gene (5 bases). V lost 7 bases and J lost 2, with 12 bases in between. The germline gives CDR1 MDHEN, CDR2 SYDVKM. The CDR3 has 13 amino acids. This CDR3 reads CASIGGHTYEQYF. The CDR3 nucleotides are TGTGCCAGCATTGGTGGACACACCTACGAGCAGTACTTC.

This rearrangement joins TRBV5-1 to TRBJ2-7; possible D gene TRBD2, 5 bases. V shed 4 bases and J shed 0 bases, with 20 bases lying between them. Germline CDR1 reads SGHRS; CDR2 reads YFSETQ. CDR3 length: 17 residues. CDR3 protein: CASSLLGSLIYSYEQYF. The CDR3 DNA reads as TGCGCCAGCAGCCTCCTGGGGAGCCTCATATACTCCTACGAGCAGTACTTC.

CDR3 sequence reads: CASSPPLGQGASSFF. In DNA form, the CDR3 reads TGTGCCAGCAGCCCACCACTGGGACAGGGGGCATCATCTTTCTTT. This chain joins TRBV7-9 and TRBJ1-1; 12 nucleotides align to TRBD1. This CDR3 region has 15 residues. Germline-derived CDR1 and CDR2 are SEHNR and FQNEAQ (reference sequence). The V gene end was trimmed by 5 bases and the J gene end by 12 bases; junction bases not matched to a gene: 13.

The gene calls are TRBV19 and TRBJ2-7; the match to TRBD1 covers 11 bases. CDR1 LNHDA and CDR2 SQIVND come from the germline V gene (reference sequence). V lost 6 bases, J lost 4 bases, and 5 bases stayed unmatched. The CDR3 extends over 14 amino acids. The CDR3 DNA reads as TGTGCCAGTAGCGTAGGACAGGGGGCATACGAGCAGTACTTC. Residues: CASSVGQGAYEQYF.

The chain combines TRBV5-5 with TRBJ1-6, with D unclear. Germline loops: CDR1 SGHKS, CDR2 YYEKEE (reference sequence). Deletions cut 7 bases from V and 4 bases from J, with 9 bases between. CDR3 length: 13 amino acids. The CDR3 sequence is CASSGSYNSPLHF. The CDR3 DNA sequence: TGTGCCAGCTCGGGGTCATATAATTCACCCCTCCACTTT.

The DNA for the CDR3 is TGTGCCAGTAGTTTTGCAGGGACTAGCACAGATACGCAGTATTTT. Its protein product is CASSFAGTSTDTQYF. This sequence joins TRBV19 and TRBJ2-3; a weak D match, TRBD2 (6 bases). Germline V gene data show CDR1 as LNHDA and CDR2 as SQIVND (reference sequence). The CDR3 runs 15 residues. The ends were cut back, 5 bases at V and 0 bases at J, with 12 bases in the middle.

The V gene is TRBV27, the J gene TRBJ2-7; TRBD2 agrees at 7 bases. The trim removed 2 bases at V and 5 bases at J, leaving 6 bases unmatched. Germline CDR1 MNHEY, CDR2 SMNVEV (reference sequence). CDR3 size: 14 residues. The DNA of the CDR3 is TGTGCCAGCAGTTTAGCGGGAGTCTGGAACGAGCAGTACTTC. It specifies CASSLAGVWNEQYF.

V gene TRBV28 combines with J gene TRBJ1-4; D is perhaps TRBD1 (5 bases). CDR1 and CDR2 from the germline V gene are MDHEN and SYDVKM. Trimming stripped 8 bases from V and 6 bases from J, with 13 bases between. The CDR3 is 13 residues long. In DNA form, the CDR3 reads TGTGCCAGCCAAAGGACAATCGATGAAAAACTGTTTTTT. It yields the protein CASQRTIDEKLFF.

This sequence joins TRBV9 and TRBJ2-3; D is possibly TRBD2 (6 bases). Germline CDR1 SGDLS, CDR2 YYNGEE. This CDR3 has 14 amino acids. Trimming removed 3 bases from V and 0 bases from J, with 8 bases in between. CDR3 sequence reads: CASSEAGSTDTQYF. The CDR3, as DNA: TGTGCCAGCAGCGAAGCGGGTAGCACAGATACGCAGTATTTT.

The gene calls are TRBV6-2 or TRBV6-3 and TRBJ1-2, with a possible D match to TRBD1 (5 bases). V was trimmed by 0 bases and J by 7 bases, leaving 9 bases between them. CDR1 and CDR2 (germline): MNHEY, SVGEGT. This CDR3 is 13 amino acids long. The CDR3 coding sequence is TGTGCCAGCAGTTACTCGCCTACAGGTGGCTACACCTTC. Protein sequence: CASSYSPTGGYTF.

The chain links TRBV4-3 to TRBJ2-5, with D possibly being TRBD2 (6 bases). Germline V gives CDR1 LGHNA, CDR2 YSLEER. The V end was cut by 2 bases, the J end by 3 bases, with 22 bases between. The CDR3 extends over 18 amino acids. The CDR3 DNA reads as TGCGCCAGCAGCCAAATTGCTGGAGGGCAAGGAAACAAAGAGACCCAGTACTTC. The encoded protein is CASSQIAGGQGNKETQYF.